The rows below give T cell receptor beta chains drawn from one sample of a study of T-cell memory formation after mild COVID-19. TCRdb independently ran MiXCR on the 5' RACE reads; one entry per CDR3 protein. The sample gives approximately 250,000 distinct CDR3 sequences, roughly 17% of which show up once; approximately 20% is in the top ten. The sequenced sample was PBMCs or a T cell subset sorted from them (not recorded which). The origin of the receptors is a man aged 18 to 30 who had mild COVID-19 (a few samples of this study predate the infection). Cell type and time point are not known. CDR3s include the opening cysteine and the closing phenylalanine or tryptophan. Each record gives: J gene, V gene, clone size, D gene, CDR3 protein, CDR3 DNA. D genes are given only for firm matches. A clone size is listed for some rows: how often the clone was seen (once, few, many), or a class if it is expanded.

J: TRBJ2-1; V: TRBV5-1; size: -; D: TRBD2; CDR3: CASSSLAGGQHEQFF; DNA: TGCGCCAGCAGCTCGCTAGCGGGGGGGCAGCATGAGCAGTTCTTC
J: TRBJ1-5; V: TRBV12-3/TRBV12-4; size: few; D: -; CDR3: CASSFGGHQPQHF; DNA: TGTGCCAGCAGTTTTGGTGGTCATCAGCCCCAGCATTTT
J: TRBJ2-1; V: TRBV28; size: few; D: TRBD1; CDR3: CASSSADRGEQFF; DNA: TGTGCCAGCAGTTCAGCCGACAGGGGTGAGCAGTTCTTC
J: TRBJ2-1; V: TRBV3-1; size: -; D: -; CDR3: CASSPGSAGNEQFF; DNA: TGTGCCAGCAGCCCGGGGTCCGCTGGAAATGAGCAGTTCTTC
J: TRBJ2-3; V: TRBV5-1; size: many; D: TRBD2; CDR3: CASSLALELADWYF; DNA: TGCGCCAGCAGCTTGGCCTTAGAACTAGCGGATTGGTATTTT
J: TRBJ1-5; V: TRBV7-8; size: many; D: -; CDR3: CASSLVGAGNSNQPQHF; DNA: TGTGCCAGCAGCTTAGTTGGTGCGGGGAATAGCAATCAGCCCCAGCATTTT
J: TRBJ2-3; V: TRBV20-1; size: -; D: -; CDR3: CSAFGGPGADTQYF; DNA: TGCAGTGCCTTCGGGGGGCCGGGGGCAGATACGCAGTATTTT
J: TRBJ2-5; V: TRBV4-2; size: -; D: -; CDR3: CASSQESRYGEFGETQYF; DNA: TGTGCCAGCAGCCAAGAATCGCGGTACGGGGAATTCGGAGAGACCCAGTACTTC
J: TRBJ2-1; V: TRBV29-1; size: -; D: -; CDR3: CSVDGGANEQFF; DNA: TGCAGCGTTGATGGCGGGGCCAATGAGCAGTTCTTC
J: TRBJ2-2; V: TRBV4-2; size: -; D: -; CDR3: CASSQPPGPGELFF; DNA: TGTGCCAGCAGCCAGCCGCCCGGTCCCGGGGAGCTGTTTTTT
J: TRBJ2-3; V: TRBV6-2/TRBV6-3; size: few; D: TRBD2; CDR3: CASSYRSGGYSTDTQYF; DNA: TGTGCCAGCAGTTACCGTTCGGGGGGGTATAGCACAGATACGCAGTATTTT
J: TRBJ1-6; V: TRBV19; size: -; D: -; CDR3: CASSGSGNSPLHF; DNA: TGTGCCAGTAGTGGATCAGGGAATTCACCCCTCCACTTT
J: TRBJ2-5; V: TRBV10-3; size: -; D: -; CDR3: CAISVGVLHLRETQYF; DNA: TGTGCCATCAGTGTGGGTGTCTTACACCTTCGAGAGACCCAGTACTTC
J: TRBJ2-1; V: TRBV7-2; size: few; D: -; CDR3: CASSLQGYEQFF; DNA: TGTGCCAGCAGCTTACAGGGTTATGAGCAGTTCTTC
J: TRBJ1-5; V: TRBV2; size: -; D: TRBD1; CDR3: CASSGGTGGNQPQHF; DNA: TGTGCCAGCAGTGGAGGGACAGGCGGTAATCAGCCCCAGCATTTT
J: TRBJ1-2; V: TRBV2; size: many; D: TRBD1; CDR3: CASLYLGQSYGYTF; DNA: TGTGCCAGCCTTTATTTGGGACAGAGCTATGGCTACACCTTC
J: TRBJ1-6; V: TRBV11-2; size: few; D: TRBD1; CDR3: CASSQGQGVWGSPLHF; DNA: TGTGCCAGCAGCCAAGGACAGGGGGTCTGGGGTTCACCCCTCCACTTT
J: TRBJ1-1; V: TRBV5-4; size: few; D: -; CDR3: CASSLDFTGMNTEAFF; DNA: TGTGCCAGCAGCTTGGATTTTACAGGGATGAACACTGAAGCTTTCTTT
J: TRBJ2-2; V: TRBV12-3/TRBV12-4; size: few; D: TRBD2; CDR3: CASTLAGGPVGELFF; DNA: TGTGCCAGCACCCTGGCGGGGGGGCCTGTCGGGGAGCTGTTTTTT
J: TRBJ2-3; V: TRBV5-1; size: -; D: -; CDR3: CASSLTLPTDTQYF; DNA: TGCGCCAGCAGCCTGACATTGCCGACAGATACGCAGTATTTT
J: TRBJ2-5; V: TRBV27; size: few; D: -; CDR3: CASSLSPGIEETQYF; DNA: TGTGCCAGCAGTTTATCCCCAGGGATCGAAGAGACCCAGTACTTC
J: TRBJ1-1; V: TRBV5-1; size: -; D: -; CDR3: CASSLEGFTEAFF; DNA: TGCGCCAGCAGCTTGGAGGGTTTCACTGAAGCTTTCTTT
J: TRBJ1-2; V: TRBV5-6; size: -; D: TRBD1; CDR3: CASSSGQGVPYGYTF; DNA: TGTGCCAGCAGCTCGGGACAGGGGGTACCCTATGGCTACACCTTC
J: TRBJ2-5; V: TRBV18; size: -; D: -; CDR3: CASSQGHKETQYF; DNA: TGTGCCAGCTCACAAGGACATAAAGAGACCCAGTACTTC
J: TRBJ2-7; V: TRBV4-3; size: -; D: TRBD1; CDR3: CASSRLTGGLYEQYF; DNA: TGCGCCAGCAGCCGGTTAACAGGGGGTCTATACGAGCAGTACTTC
J: TRBJ2-5; V: TRBV29-1; size: few; D: -; CDR3: CSVEGGSLLGQETQYF; DNA: TGCAGCGTTGAAGGTGGCAGCCTCTTGGGCCAAGAGACCCAGTACTTC
J: TRBJ2-1; V: TRBV11-3; size: many; D: -; CDR3: CASSVGQSSSYNEQFF; DNA: TGTGCCAGCAGCGTTGGACAGTCGAGCTCCTACAATGAGCAGTTCTTC
J: TRBJ1-6; V: TRBV5-8; size: -; D: -; CDR3: CASSFYRGQSPLHF; DNA: TGTGCCAGCAGCTTTTATCGGGGGCAGTCACCCCTCCACTTT
J: TRBJ2-3; V: TRBV2; size: -; D: -; CDR3: CASRATRILGDTQYF; DNA: TGTGCCAGCAGGGCGACACGCATCCTTGGGGATACGCAGTATTTT
J: TRBJ2-3; V: TRBV29-1; size: -; D: TRBD1; CDR3: CSVGGQGTTDTQYF; DNA: TGCAGCGTTGGGGGACAGGGGACCACAGATACGCAGTATTTT
J: TRBJ2-1; V: TRBV7-2; size: few; D: -; CDR3: CASSLWLGNEQFF; DNA: TGTGCCAGCAGCTTATGGTTGGGCAATGAGCAGTTCTTC
J: TRBJ2-1; V: TRBV11-2; size: few; D: TRBD1; CDR3: CASSFGQGLEQFF; DNA: TGTGCCAGCAGCTTTGGACAGGGACTTGAGCAGTTCTTC
J: TRBJ2-4; V: TRBV5-6; size: -; D: -; CDR3: CASSFSNIGKGIQYF; DNA: TGTGCCAGCAGCTTTAGTAACATTGGGAAAGGAATTCAGTACTTC
J: TRBJ2-5; V: TRBV30; size: -; D: -; CDR3: CAWSFRGLYQETQYF; DNA: TGTGCCTGGAGTTTCCGGGGCTTGTACCAAGAGACCCAGTACTTC
J: TRBJ2-1; V: TRBV2; size: -; D: TRBD2; CDR3: CASSHIGTSGGATNEQFF; DNA: TGTGCCAGCAGCCATATTGGGACTAGCGGGGGGGCTACCAATGAGCAGTTCTTC
J: TRBJ2-7; V: TRBV15; size: many; D: -; CDR3: CATSSDSYEQYF; DNA: TGTGCCACCAGCAGCGACAGCTACGAGCAGTACTTC
J: TRBJ2-5; V: TRBV7-2; size: many; D: TRBD1; CDR3: CASRPTDRDQETQYF; DNA: TGTGCCAGCAGACCTACTGACAGGGACCAAGAGACCCAGTACTTC
J: TRBJ1-3; V: TRBV4-1; size: -; D: -; CDR3: CASSFSGWDSGNTIYF; DNA: TGCGCCAGCAGTTTCTCGGGTTGGGACTCTGGAAACACCATATATTTT
J: TRBJ2-5; V: TRBV7-2; size: -; D: -; CDR3: CASSLMPTQETQYF; DNA: TGTGCCAGCAGCTTAATGCCAACCCAAGAGACCCAGTACTTC
J: TRBJ1-5; V: TRBV6-5; size: few; D: -; CDR3: CASSYGRGLNQPQHF; DNA: TGTGCCAGCAGTTATGGACGGGGTTTGAATCAGCCCCAGCATTTT
J: TRBJ1-1; V: TRBV30; size: -; D: -; CDR3: CAWSLEGVSEAFF; DNA: TGTGCCTGGAGTTTGGAGGGGGTGAGTGAAGCTTTCTTT
J: TRBJ2-5; V: TRBV20-1; size: many; D: TRBD2; CDR3: CSARDRGGGAEETQYF; DNA: TGCAGTGCTAGAGATCGCGGCGGGGGGGCCGAGGAGACCCAGTACTTC
J: TRBJ2-1; V: TRBV20-1; size: -; D: -; CDR3: CSASGTAYYNEQFF; DNA: TGCAGTGCTAGTGGGACTGCATACTACAATGAGCAGTTCTTC
J: TRBJ2-3; V: TRBV20-1; size: once; D: TRBD2; CDR3: CSARDSGGRTDTQYF; DNA: TGCAGTGCTAGAGATTCGGGGGGGCGCACAGATACGCAGTATTTT
J: TRBJ2-2; V: TRBV4-3; size: -; D: TRBD1; CDR3: CASSQYPGQGFNYAGELFF; DNA: TGCGCCAGCAGCCAGTATCCGGGACAGGGGTTTAATTACGCCGGGGAGCTGTTTTTT
J: TRBJ1-5; V: TRBV5-4; size: few; D: -; CDR3: CASSLAGPNQPQHF; DNA: TGTGCCAGCAGCTTGGCGGGGCCCAATCAGCCCCAGCATTTT
J: TRBJ2-7; V: TRBV5-1; size: many; D: TRBD1; CDR3: CASSPGTGAYEQYF; DNA: TGCGCCAGCAGCCCCGGGACAGGAGCCTACGAGCAGTACTTC
J: TRBJ1-3; V: TRBV3-1; size: many; D: TRBD1; CDR3: CASSLTGDAGNTIYF; DNA: TGTGCCAGCAGTCTGACAGGGGACGCTGGAAACACCATATATTTT
J: TRBJ1-6; V: TRBV6-5; size: many; D: -; CDR3: CASSPDGSPLHF; DNA: TGTGCCAGCAGCCCCGACGGTTCACCCCTCCACTTT
J: TRBJ2-5; V: TRBV30; size: once; D: -; CDR3: CAWSVWGRSYQETQYF; DNA: TGTGCCTGGAGTGTATGGGGACGGAGCTACCAAGAGACCCAGTACTTC
J: TRBJ2-5; V: TRBV18; size: -; D: -; CDR3: CASSTLVGERETQYF; DNA: TGTGCCAGCTCCACCCTGGTCGGGGAAAGAGAGACCCAGTACTTC
J: TRBJ1-4; V: TRBV4-1; size: -; D: -; CDR3: CASSQDGIGEKLFF; DNA: TGCGCCAGCAGCCAAGATGGGATCGGTGAAAAACTGTTTTTT
J: TRBJ1-1; V: TRBV20-1; size: -; D: -; CDR3: CSARWMKNTEAFF; DNA: TGCAGTGCTAGGTGGATGAAGAACACTGAAGCTTTCTTT
J: TRBJ2-3; V: TRBV3-1; size: -; D: -; CDR3: CASSQEGDLETDTQYF; DNA: TGTGCCAGCAGCCAAGAAGGCGACTTGGAAACAGATACGCAGTATTTT
J: TRBJ1-1; V: TRBV7-9; size: -; D: -; CDR3: CASSLFVGGTEAFF; DNA: TGTGCCAGCAGCTTATTCGTCGGCGGTACTGAAGCTTTCTTT
J: TRBJ1-2; V: TRBV5-1; size: -; D: -; CDR3: CASSPLNQLNYGYTF; DNA: TGCGCCAGCAGCCCGTTAAATCAACTTAACTATGGCTACACCTTC
J: TRBJ2-6; V: TRBV4-3; size: few; D: -; CDR3: CASSQDTSHSGANVLTF; DNA: TGCGCCAGCAGCCAAGATACATCCCACTCTGGGGCCAACGTCCTGACTTTC
J: TRBJ2-1; V: TRBV7-3; size: few; D: -; CDR3: CASSLRGPSYNEQFF; DNA: TGTGCCAGCAGCTTAAGGGGGCCCTCCTACAATGAGCAGTTCTTC